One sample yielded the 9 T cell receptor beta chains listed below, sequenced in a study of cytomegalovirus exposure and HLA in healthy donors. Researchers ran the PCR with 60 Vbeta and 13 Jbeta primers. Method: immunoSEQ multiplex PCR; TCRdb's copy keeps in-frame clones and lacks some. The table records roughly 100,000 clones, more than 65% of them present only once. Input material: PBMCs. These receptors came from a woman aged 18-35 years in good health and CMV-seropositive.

As DNA, the CDR3 is TGTGCCAGCAGCTTAACTACAAGCTCCTACAATGAGCAGTTCTTC. As protein: CASSLTTSSYNEQFF. The chain links TRBV7-2 to TRBJ2-1; no firm D call. Germline values: CDR1 SGHTA, CDR2 FQGNSA. The CDR3 spans 15 residues. Trimming removed 2 bases from V and 0 bases from J, with 8 bases in between.

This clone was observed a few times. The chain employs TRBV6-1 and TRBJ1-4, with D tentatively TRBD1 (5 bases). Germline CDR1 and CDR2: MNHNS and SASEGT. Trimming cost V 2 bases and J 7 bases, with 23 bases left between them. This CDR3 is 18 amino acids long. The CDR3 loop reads CASSEILVGLLGGEKLFF. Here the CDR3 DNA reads TGTGCCAGCAGTGAAATTTTAGTGGGCCTCCTGGGGGGTGAAAAACTGTTTTTT.

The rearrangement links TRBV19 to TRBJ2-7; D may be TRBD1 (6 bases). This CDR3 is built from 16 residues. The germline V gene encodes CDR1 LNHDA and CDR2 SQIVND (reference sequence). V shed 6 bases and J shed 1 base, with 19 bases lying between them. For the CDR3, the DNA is TGTGCCAGTAGGCTAGAATTCGGGACACCTTCCTACGAGCAGTACTTC. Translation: CASRLEFGTPSYEQYF.

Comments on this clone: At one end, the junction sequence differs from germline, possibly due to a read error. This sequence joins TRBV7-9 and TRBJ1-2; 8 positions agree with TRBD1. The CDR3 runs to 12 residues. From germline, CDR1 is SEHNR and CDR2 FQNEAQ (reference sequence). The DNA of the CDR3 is TGTTCCAGCAGCTCCGGACAGGGAGACTACACCTTC. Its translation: CSSSSGQGDYTF.

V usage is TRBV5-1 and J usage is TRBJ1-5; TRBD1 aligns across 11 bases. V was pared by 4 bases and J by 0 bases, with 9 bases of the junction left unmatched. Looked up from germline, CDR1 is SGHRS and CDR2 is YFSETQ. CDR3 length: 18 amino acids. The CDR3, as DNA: TGCGCCAGCAGCCCCGGGACAGGGGGACTTTATAGCAATCAGCCCCAGCATTTT. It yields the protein CASSPGTGGLYSNQPQHF. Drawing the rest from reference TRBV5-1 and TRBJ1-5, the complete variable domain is KAGVTQTPRYLIKTRGQQVTLSCSPISGHRSVSWYQQTPGQGLQFLFEYFSETQRNKGNFPGRFSGRQFSNSRSEMNVSTLELGDSALYLCASSPGTGGLYSNQPQHFGDGTRLSIL.

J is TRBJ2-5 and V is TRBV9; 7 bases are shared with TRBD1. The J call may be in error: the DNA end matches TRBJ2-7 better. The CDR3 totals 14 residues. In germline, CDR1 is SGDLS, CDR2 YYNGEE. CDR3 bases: TGTGCCAGCAGCTCCGGGACAGCCTCCTACGAGCAGTACTTC. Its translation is CASSSGTASYEQYF.

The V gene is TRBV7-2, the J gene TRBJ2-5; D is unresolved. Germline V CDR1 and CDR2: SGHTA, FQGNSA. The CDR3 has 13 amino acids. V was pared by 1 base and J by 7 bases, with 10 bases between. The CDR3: CASSLESSATQYF. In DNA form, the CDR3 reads TGTGCCAGCAGCTTAGAATCAAGCGCGACCCAGTACTTC. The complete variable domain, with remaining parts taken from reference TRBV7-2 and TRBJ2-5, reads GAGVSQSPSNKVTEKGKDVELRCDPISGHTALYWYRQSLGQGLEFLIYFQGNSAPDKSGLPSDRFSAERTGGSVSTLTIQRTQQEDSAVYLCASSLESSATQYFGPGTRLLVL.

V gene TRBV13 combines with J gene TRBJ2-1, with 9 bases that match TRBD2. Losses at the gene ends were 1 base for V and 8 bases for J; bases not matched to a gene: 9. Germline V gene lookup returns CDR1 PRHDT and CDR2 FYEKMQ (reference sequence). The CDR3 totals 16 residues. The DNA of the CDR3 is TGTGCCAGCAGCTTAGTATTTAGCGGGGGTTGGGATGAGCAGTTCTTC. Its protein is CASSLVFSGGWDEQFF. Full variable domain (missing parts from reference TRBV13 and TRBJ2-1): AAGVIQSPRHLIKEKRETATLKCYPIPRHDTVYWYQQGPGQDPQFLISFYEKMQSDKGSIPDRFSAQQFSDYHSELNMSSLELGDSALYFCASSLVFSGGWDEQFFGPGTRLTVL.

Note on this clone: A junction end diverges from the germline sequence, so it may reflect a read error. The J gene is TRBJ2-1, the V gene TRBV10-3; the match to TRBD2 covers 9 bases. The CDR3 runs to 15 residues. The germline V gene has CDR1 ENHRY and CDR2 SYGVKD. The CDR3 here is CAIRELAGESTEQFF. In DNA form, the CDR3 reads TGTGCCATCAGAGAGTTAGCGGGAGAGTCTACTGAGCAGTTCTTC.